This T cell receptor (beta chain) was obtained from a study of T cells in Graves' hyperthyroidism and ophthalmopathy. The CDR3 contains 14 residues. V shed 3 bases and J shed 1 base, with 11 bases lying between them. CDR1 is SQVTM, CDR2 ANQGSEA, per germline. Researchers amplified the TCR beta CDR3 regions from RNA transcripts. The HTBI primer set served for first-round RT-PCR of the TCR CDR3. TCRdb called the multiplex PCR reads again in MiXCR, with one record for every CDR3 protein. The data contain more than 600,000 distinct CDR3 sequences, over 15% of them singletons. This clonotype was observed many times.

Sequenced material: blood. The sequence came from a man in his late teens or twenties with Graves' hyperthyroidism. The V call is TRBV29-1, the J call TRBJ2-3; D remains ambiguous. CDR3 nucleotides: TGCAGCGTTGACCGGGTTCAGGGCACAGATACGCAGTATTTT. Translating it yields CSVDRVQGTDTQYF.